This is a list of T cell receptor beta chains from one sample in a study of T cell changes during pregnancy in multiple sclerosis. Repertoires were generated with immunoSEQ multiplex PCR, while TCRdb's copy carries only in-frame clones and drops some. Of roughly 70,000 clones in the sample, approximately 91% were seen once. Here the sequenced sample was peripheral blood, taken in the first trimester of pregnancy. The source is a female donor with multiple sclerosis, enrolled in a pregnancy study. Both conserved end residues are part of each CDR3. The D gene is left open where the match is weak. The listing skips clone size in some rows; elsewhere it reads once, few, many or a size class.

v_call: TRBV28; clone_size: .; d_call: .; j_call: TRBJ1-2; cdr3_nt: TGTGCCCTGAGGGGCGAAGGAGGGCTTTATGGCTACACCTTC; cdr3_aa: CALRGEGGLYGYTF
v_call: TRBV6-4; clone_size: .; d_call: TRBD2; j_call: TRBJ2-1; cdr3_nt: TGTGCCAGCAGTACCGAGCGGGGGGGCTTGAATGAGCAGTTCTTC; cdr3_aa: CASSTERGGLNEQFF
v_call: TRBV5-6; clone_size: .; d_call: TRBD1; j_call: TRBJ1-2; cdr3_nt: TGTGCCAGCAGCTTCCGTCCCGGGACAGGGAATAGGAGCTATGGCTACACCTTC; cdr3_aa: CASSFRPGTGNRSYGYTF
v_call: TRBV9; clone_size: .; d_call: .; j_call: TRBJ1-3; cdr3_nt: TGTGCCAGCAGCGGGCCCTCCCCGAACACCATATATTTT; cdr3_aa: CASSGPSPNTIYF
v_call: TRBV2; clone_size: .; d_call: .; j_call: TRBJ2-2; cdr3_nt: TGTGCCAGCACCCGGGGGAGGGAGCTGTTTTTT; cdr3_aa: CASTRGRELFF
v_call: TRBV6-5; clone_size: once; d_call: .; j_call: TRBJ2-3; cdr3_nt: TGTGCCAGCAGTTTTCAGGGGATAACTAGCACAGATACGCAGTATTTT; cdr3_aa: CASSFQGITSTDTQYF
v_call: TRBV7-8; clone_size: .; d_call: TRBD2; j_call: TRBJ2-2; cdr3_nt: TGTGCCAGCAGCCCTAGACTAGCGGGATCCACCGGGGAGCTGTTTTTT; cdr3_aa: CASSPRLAGSTGELFF
v_call: TRBV9; clone_size: .; d_call: .; j_call: TRBJ2-2; cdr3_nt: TGTGCCAGCAGCGCGGAGCCGGGGGAGCTGTTTTTT; cdr3_aa: CASSAEPGELFF
v_call: TRBV6-1; clone_size: .; d_call: .; j_call: TRBJ1-2; cdr3_nt: TGTGCCAGCAGTGGATTGACAGGAAACCTAGATGGCTACACCTTC; cdr3_aa: CASSGLTGNLDGYTF
v_call: TRBV2; clone_size: .; d_call: TRBD1; j_call: TRBJ2-1; cdr3_nt: TGTGCCAGCAGTGAAACAGGGGTCAACAATGAGCAGTTCTTC; cdr3_aa: CASSETGVNNEQFF
v_call: TRBV10-1; clone_size: few; d_call: .; j_call: TRBJ2-1; cdr3_nt: TGCGCCAGCAGTCCTAGCCCCAATGAGCAGTTCTTC; cdr3_aa: CASSPSPNEQFF
v_call: TRBV6-5; clone_size: .; d_call: TRBD2; j_call: TRBJ2-5; cdr3_nt: TGTGCCAGCAGGTCTAGCGGGAATACCCAAGAGACCCAGTACTTC; cdr3_aa: CASRSSGNTQETQYF
v_call: TRBV14; clone_size: .; d_call: TRBD2; j_call: TRBJ2-7; cdr3_nt: TGTGCCAGCAGCCAGGGACTAGCGGGGGTTTACGAGCAGTACTTC; cdr3_aa: CASSQGLAGVYEQYF
v_call: TRBV5-1; clone_size: .; d_call: .; j_call: TRBJ2-2; cdr3_nt: TGCGCCAGCAGCTTGGGGACAGACCCGGGAACCGGGGAGCTGTTTTTT; cdr3_aa: CASSLGTDPGTGELFF
v_call: TRBV4-2; clone_size: .; d_call: .; j_call: TRBJ1-2; cdr3_nt: TGTGCCAGCAGCCAAGATAACAGGGCCTATGGCTACACCTTC; cdr3_aa: CASSQDNRAYGYTF
v_call: TRBV27; clone_size: .; d_call: TRBD1; j_call: TRBJ1-5; cdr3_nt: TGTGCCAGCAGTTCCGGACAGGGCAATCAGCCCCAGCATTTT; cdr3_aa: CASSSGQGNQPQHF
v_call: TRBV6-1; clone_size: .; d_call: .; j_call: TRBJ2-2; cdr3_nt: TGTGCCAGCAGTGGACAGTCCGGCGGGGAGCTGTTTTTT; cdr3_aa: CASSGQSGGELFF
v_call: TRBV30; clone_size: .; d_call: TRBD2; j_call: TRBJ2-7; cdr3_nt: TGTGCCTGGAGCGCGGGGGGACAACGCGAGCAGTACTTC; cdr3_aa: CAWSAGGQREQYF
v_call: TRBV5-3; clone_size: .; d_call: .; j_call: TRBJ1-5; cdr3_nt: TGTGCCAGAAGCCTAACAGGGAAGGATCAGCCCCAGCATTTT; cdr3_aa: CARSLTGKDQPQHF
v_call: TRBV2; clone_size: once; d_call: TRBD1; j_call: TRBJ2-7; cdr3_nt: TGTGCCAGCAGTTTCGCCCGACAGGGGGGGTCCTACGAGCAGTACTTC; cdr3_aa: CASSFARQGGSYEQYF
v_call: TRBV27; clone_size: .; d_call: TRBD2; j_call: TRBJ2-7; cdr3_nt: TGTGCCAGCAGTTTCAGATATCGGACTAGCGGGAGGCCAAGCTCCTACGAGCAGTACTTC; cdr3_aa: CASSFRYRTSGRPSSYEQYF
v_call: TRBV28; clone_size: .; d_call: TRBD2; j_call: TRBJ2-7; cdr3_nt: TGTGCCAGCAGTTTATTAGTAGCGGGTGAGGCTTACGAGCAGTACTTC; cdr3_aa: CASSLLVAGEAYEQYF
v_call: TRBV19; clone_size: .; d_call: TRBD2; j_call: TRBJ2-7; cdr3_nt: TGTGCCAGTATCCAGACTAGCGGGGCCCCCTACGAGCAGTACTTC; cdr3_aa: CASIQTSGAPYEQYF
v_call: TRBV11-2; clone_size: .; d_call: TRBD2; j_call: TRBJ2-3; cdr3_nt: TGTGCCAGCAGCTCACAGCCGGGACTAGCGGGAGGACCCCCAGATACGCAGTATTTT; cdr3_aa: CASSSQPGLAGGPPDTQYF
v_call: TRBV28; clone_size: .; d_call: TRBD1; j_call: TRBJ2-7; cdr3_nt: TGTGCCAGCAGTTCCCCAGCCGGGACAGGGGGCTACGAGCAGTACTTC; cdr3_aa: CASSSPAGTGGYEQYF
v_call: TRBV28; clone_size: .; d_call: .; j_call: TRBJ1-1; cdr3_nt: TGTGCCAGCAGTTTATTATTCGAGGAGGGCGCGGGCACTGAAGCTTTCTTT; cdr3_aa: CASSLLFEEGAGTEAFF
v_call: TRBV11-2; clone_size: .; d_call: TRBD2; j_call: TRBJ2-3; cdr3_nt: TGTGCCAGCCAGGAGGTAGCGGGGGCCACAGATACGCAGTATTTT; cdr3_aa: CASQEVAGATDTQYF
v_call: TRBV21-1; clone_size: .; d_call: .; j_call: TRBJ2-7; cdr3_nt: TGTGCCAGCAGCCGATTGGGGCAGGGGGCCTTC; cdr3_aa: CASSRLGQGAF
v_call: TRBV29-1; clone_size: .; d_call: .; j_call: TRBJ1-1; cdr3_nt: TGCAGCGCCGGAGACGGTGAAGCTTTCTTT; cdr3_aa: CSAGDGEAFF
v_call: TRBV28; clone_size: .; d_call: .; j_call: TRBJ1-5; cdr3_nt: TGTGCCAACAGCCCTAACGCCAGGGTGCGGGGGAATCAGCCCCAGCATTTT; cdr3_aa: CANSPNARVRGNQPQHF
v_call: TRBV20-1; clone_size: .; d_call: TRBD2; j_call: TRBJ2-1; cdr3_nt: TGCAGTGCAGGGACTAGCGGCCAGCAGTTCTTC; cdr3_aa: CSAGTSGQQFF
v_call: TRBV5-4; clone_size: .; d_call: TRBD2; j_call: TRBJ2-3; cdr3_nt: TGTGCCAGCAACCCTAGCGGGGTCACAGATACGCAGTATTTT; cdr3_aa: CASNPSGVTDTQYF
v_call: TRBV6-5; clone_size: .; d_call: TRBD2; j_call: TRBJ2-7; cdr3_nt: TGTGCCAGCAGTTACGGGACTAGCGGGGTTACCTACGAGCAGTACTTC; cdr3_aa: CASSYGTSGVTYEQYF
v_call: TRBV15; clone_size: .; d_call: .; j_call: TRBJ2-7; cdr3_nt: TGTGCCACCACGGAAGGGGTCTCCCTCTCCTACGAGCAGTACTTC; cdr3_aa: CATTEGVSLSYEQYF
v_call: TRBV7-2; clone_size: .; d_call: .; j_call: TRBJ1-5; cdr3_nt: TGTGCCAGCAGGCTAAACAGGAATCAGCCCCAGCATTTT; cdr3_aa: CASRLNRNQPQHF
v_call: TRBV11-2; clone_size: .; d_call: .; j_call: TRBJ2-7; cdr3_nt: TGTGCCAGCAGCTTAGTTGGTGCAGGGGTCTACGAGCAGTACTTC; cdr3_aa: CASSLVGAGVYEQYF
v_call: TRBV10-3; clone_size: .; d_call: TRBD2; j_call: TRBJ2-7; cdr3_nt: TGTGCCATCAGTGACCCGACTGGCGGGAGCTCCTACGAGCAGTACTTC; cdr3_aa: CAISDPTGGSSYEQYF
v_call: TRBV19; clone_size: .; d_call: .; j_call: TRBJ2-1; cdr3_nt: TGTGCCAGTAGCCTCGGTCGGAATCGACAGGAGTTCTTC; cdr3_aa: CASSLGRNRQEFF
v_call: TRBV30; clone_size: .; d_call: .; j_call: TRBJ1-1; cdr3_nt: TGTGCCTGGAGTGTAGGCCAGGGAACCACTGAAGCTTTCTTT; cdr3_aa: CAWSVGQGTTEAFF
v_call: TRBV9; clone_size: .; d_call: TRBD1; j_call: TRBJ2-7; cdr3_nt: TGTGCCAGCAGCTCCCGGGACAGAGCCTACGAGCAGTACTTC; cdr3_aa: CASSSRDRAYEQYF